These 8 T cell receptor beta chains share one sample of origin, sequenced in a study of somatic mutations in cytotoxic T cells in rheumatoid arthritis. The repertoire was sequenced with immunoSEQ multiplex PCR; TCRdb's copy has only in-frame clones and lacks some. The sample shows about 12,000 clones, under 85% of them seen only once. Sequenced sample: CD8+ T cells sorted from blood. Receptors were obtained from a woman aged 55-70 years in good health.

The chain is built from TRBV6-6 and TRBJ1-1; 7 bases agree with TRBD1. CDR3 length equals 14 residues. CDR1 is MNHNY, CDR2 SVGAGI, per germline (reference sequence). With V trimmed by 6 bases and J by 4 bases, 8 bases remained unmatched. CDR3 sequence (DNA): TGTGCCAGCAGCCCATCCGGGACAGCCACTGAAGCTTTCTTT. Its translation is CASSPSGTATEAFF.

This chain uses TRBV19 with TRBJ2-7; D is possibly TRBD2 (5 bases). There are 13 residues in the CDR3. Germline loops: CDR1 LNHDA, CDR2 SQIVND (reference sequence). V lost 4 bases to trimming and J lost 3 bases, with 10 bases between them. The CDR3 DNA reads TGTGCCAGTAGTAGTCGAGAGGGCTACGAGCAGTACGTC. Protein product: CASSSREGYEQYV.

This chain uses TRBV21-1 with TRBJ1-1; the table gives TRBD1 as D, unverified against the DNA. TRBV21-1 is termed a pseudogene. The CDR3 covers 15 residues. This CDR3 reads CASTPEPRGRTEAFF. The CDR3, as DNA: TGTGCCAGCACCCCCGAGCCCAGGGGGCGAACTGAAGCTTTCTTT.

The rearrangement joins TRBV21-1 to TRBJ2-5; no DNA check was done on the table's D call, TRBD1. TRBV21-1 is deemed a pseudogene. The CDR3 has 14 residues. The CDR3 DNA reads TGTGCCAGCAGCAAAGTCCACAGGAAAGAGACCCAGTACTTC. Protein product: CASSKVHRKETQYF.

This chain connects TRBV13 to TRBJ1-2, with D possibly being TRBD1 (6 bases). This CDR3 spans 14 amino acids. Germline CDR1 and CDR2: PRHDT and FYEKMQ (reference sequence). Trimming left V 0 bases short and J 11 bases short, with 16 bases between. The CDR3 region has the DNA TGTGCCAGCAGCTTAGGCCAGGGGCAGGGTGGTTACACCTTC. This gives the protein CASSLGQGQGGYTF.

The chain is built from TRBV7-8 and TRBJ2-7, with 7 bases matching TRBD1. J was trimmed by 4 bases and V by 4 bases; bases with no gene match: 4. CDR3 length: 13 amino acids. CDR1 is SGHVS, CDR2 FQNEAQ, per germline. The CDR3 sequence is CASSYPTGYEQYV. The CDR3 nucleotides read TGTGCCAGCAGCTACCCGACAGGGTACGAGCAGTACGTC.

The rearrangement joins TRBV7-6 to TRBJ1-2; D possibly corresponds to TRBD1 (5 bases). The CDR3 has 12 amino acids. Looked up from germline, CDR1 is SGHVS and CDR2 is FNYEAQ. V was trimmed by 2 bases and J by 8 bases, leaving 9 bases between them. CDR3 amino acids: CASSLQGSGYTF. CDR3 sequence (DNA): TGTGCCAGCAGCTTACAGGGAAGCGGCTACACCTTC.

J is TRBJ1-1 and V is TRBV28; no clear D gene. The CDR3 is 15 amino acids. CDR1 MDHEN and CDR2 SYDVKM come from the germline V gene. Deletions cut 4 bases from V and 4 bases from J, with 16 bases between. The DNA for the CDR3 is TGTGCCAGCAGTTCCGGTCGTTGGGCCGGCACTGAAGCTTTCTTT. It encodes CASSSGRWAGTEAFF.